These T cell receptor beta chains were read from a single sample in a study of cytomegalovirus exposure and HLA in healthy donors. The repertoire was sequenced with immunoSEQ multiplex PCR; TCRdb's copy has only in-frame clones and lacks some. Among fewer than 250,000 clones listed, 80% were seen once. What was sequenced was PBMCs. All receptors derive from a woman in her 40s in good health and CMV-seronegative. CDR3s include the opening cysteine and the closing phenylalanine or tryptophan.

v_call cdr3_aa
TRBV4-2 CASSQGDGGRFVVTF
TRBV7-2 CASSLYPTGVILRPQHF
TRBV10-3 CAISVGGDTQYF
TRBV6-5 CASIDHRGLYGYTF
TRBV19 CASSIAIGVTEAFF
TRBV9 CASSLLVGGRGDTQYF
TRBV19 CASSIVASLYGYTF
TRBV15 CATSKTPGGRAGELFF
TRBV7-2 CASSLGGGGLQPQHF
TRBV4-1 CASSLTTGNSGANVLTF
TRBV2 CASSVTAGGPGELFF
TRBV5-1 CASSLEGLAGTDTQYF
TRBV18 CASSPLGAGQGEQYF
TRBV4-3 CASSQRRDYGYTF
TRBV2 CASRGDTASIEAFF
TRBV30 CAWSKTDNEQFF
TRBV5-4 CASSLEQGNTQYF
TRBV14 CASSPLRETQYF
TRBV28 CASSLIGSLYGYTF
TRBV5-4 CASSLRNADTIYF
TRBV6-5 CASSSTGTGNGYTF
TRBV11-3 CASSSGTSGVLTDTQYF